This T cell receptor beta chain was retrieved from a study of blood T cell repertoires in COVID-19. Background on the study: Samples of COVID-19 (acute and convalescent) were obtained from the United States, Italy and Spain. T cells, B-cell-depleted T cells, or PBMCs supplied cDNA or gDNA.

The Seattle patients, enrolled during active infection, were followed longitudinally. Germline CDR1 KGHSH, CDR2 LQKENI. This CDR3 has 17 residues. The ends were cut back, 0 bases at V and 1 base at J, with 15 bases in the middle. As handled by the study authors: Estimates of nucleated cell counts were drawn from the amplification of reference gene primers. Sequenced by immunoSEQ multiplex PCR; TCRdb stores in-frame clones only, minus some. Clonal size and the V and J genes are those of that table, whereas D and trimming came from the DNA. The data show fewer than 150,000 clones, approximately 85% seen once.

The material sequenced was peripheral blood. This chain joins TRBV18 and TRBJ1-1, with D tentatively TRBD1 (5 bases). The sequence derives from a woman aged 60 to 75 with COVID-19, enrolled during active disease. The CDR3 reads CASSPPSIGAANTEAFF. The DNA of the CDR3 is TGTGCCAGCTCACCACCTAGTATAGGGGCAGCGAACACTGAAGCTTTCTTT.